Below, 24 T cell receptor beta chains from the same sample are listed, as sequenced in a study of control samples from healthy donors and cancer patients. Profiled with immunoSEQ multiplex PCR; TCRdb holds only in-frame clones, not every one. The sample has some 120,000 clones, roughly 89% seen once. The source material was blood. The receptors here all came from a man in his thirties or forties in good health.

This clone was counted once. The V call is TRBV30, the J call TRBJ1-2; a weak D match, TRBD1 (6 bases). This CDR3 spans 12 amino acids. V was trimmed by 4 bases and J by 5 bases, leaving 11 bases between them. Germline V gene lookup returns CDR1 GTSNPN and CDR2 SVGIG (reference sequence). CDR3 in DNA: TGTGCCTGGATACAGGGAGGGTATGGCTACACCTTC. Protein product: CAWIQGGYGYTF.

This chain joins TRBV2 and TRBJ1-2; D is perhaps TRBD1 (5 bases). The ends were cut back, 6 bases at V and 2 bases at J, with 10 bases in the middle. In germline, CDR1 is SNHLY, CDR2 FYNNEI. The CDR3 is 13 residues long. The CDR3 region is CASRPTDNYGYTF. The CDR3 DNA follows: TGTGCCAGCAGACCGACAGACAACTATGGCTACACCTTC.

This chain uses TRBV5-8 with TRBJ2-1; tentatively, D is TRBD1 (6 bases). The CDR3 runs 15 residues. Trimming took off 0 bases at V and 4 bases at J, with 11 bases between the two ends. Germline V gene data show CDR1 as SGHTS and CDR2 as YDEGEE. The CDR3 DNA is TGTGCCAGCAGCTTGGCCCTAGGACAGTACAATGAGCAGTTCTTC. Protein sequence: CASSLALGQYNEQFF.

CDR3 sequence reads: CASSQDEIGGNGYTF. CDR3 in DNA: TGCGCCAGCAGCCAAGATGAGATCGGGGGCAATGGCTACACCTTC. The rearrangement joins TRBV4-1 to TRBJ1-2; D is possibly TRBD1 (6 bases). The CDR3 extends over 15 amino acids. The V gene's germline CDR1 is MGHRA and CDR2 YSYEKL. The V and J ends lost 0 bases and 6 bases respectively, with 14 bases between them.

The rearrangement joins TRBV30 to TRBJ2-5; D gene uncertain. CDR3 length equals 13 residues. V was clipped by 2 bases and J by 5 bases, with 12 bases between them. Germline V CDR1 and CDR2: GTSNPN, SVGIG (reference sequence). As DNA, the CDR3 is TGTGCCTGGAGTTTGGGGAAAGGGGAGACCCAGTACTTC. Protein sequence: CAWSLGKGETQYF. Full variable domain (remainder filled in from reference TRBV30 and TRBJ2-5): SQTIHQWPATLVQPVGSPLSLECTVEGTSNPNLYWYRQAAGRGLQLLFYSVGIGQISSEVPQNLSASRPQDRQFILSSKKLLLSDSGFYLCAWSLGKGETQYFGPGTRLLVL.

This clone came up a few times. CDR3 sequence: CASSELEGNTEAFF. The CDR3 bases are TGTGCCAGCAGTGAATTGGAGGGAAACACTGAAGCTTTCTTT. The chain recombines TRBV25-1 with TRBJ1-1; no reliable D call. Germline V gene data show CDR1 as MGHDK and CDR2 as SYGVNS. The CDR3 runs to 14 residues. V lost 1 base and J 2 bases, leaving 8 bases between the germline ends.

The table lists this clone with a few counts. The gene calls are TRBV12-3 or TRBV12-4 and TRBJ1-5, with D hard to call. The V end was cut by 5 bases, the J end by 4 bases, with 9 bases between. The CDR3 length is 13 residues. CDR3 DNA sequence: TGTGCCAGCAGTCCAGCACCGAATCAGCCCCAGCATTTT. It translates to CASSPAPNQPQHF.

This clone was counted once. V is TRBV5-1 and J is TRBJ2-1; D is unclear. Germline V CDR1 and CDR2: SGHRS, YFSETQ. V was shortened by 4 bases and J by 0 bases, with 17 bases between the two germline ends. CDR3 length equals 17 residues. This CDR3 is CASSLGAKGSSYNEQFF. Written as DNA, the CDR3 is TGCGCCAGCAGCCTTGGCGCGAAAGGTAGCTCCTACAATGAGCAGTTCTTC.

This rearrangement joins TRBV5-1 to TRBJ1-4; 10 nucleotides match TRBD1. Germline loops: CDR1 SGHRS, CDR2 YFSETQ. V was clipped by 4 bases and J by 8 bases; unmatched bases: 2. The CDR3 runs 13 residues. DNA of the CDR3: TGCGCCAGCAGCCCGGGACAGGGGGAAAAACTGTTTTTT. This translates into CASSPGQGEKLFF. Drawing the rest from reference TRBV5-1 and TRBJ1-4, the complete variable domain is KAGVTQTPRYLIKTRGQQVTLSCSPISGHRSVSWYQQTPGQGLQFLFEYFSETQRNKGNFPGRFSGRQFSNSRSEMNVSTLELGDSALYLCASSPGQGEKLFFGSGTQLSVL.

The J gene is TRBJ1-1, the V gene TRBV6-1; D remains unclear. V was trimmed by 3 bases and J by 3 bases, leaving 14 bases between them. The CDR3 covers 15 residues. In germline, CDR1 is MNHNS, CDR2 SASEGT. Written as DNA, the CDR3 is TGTGCCAGCAGTGAGAGGTTAAGACGGGACACTGAAGCTTTCTTT. Amino acids: CASSERLRRDTEAFF.

The genes are TRBV7-3 and TRBJ1-1; possibly TRBD1 for D (5 bases). This CDR3 is 14 amino acids long. CDR1 is SGHTA, CDR2 FQGTGA, per germline. Trimming shortened V by 5 bases and J by 1 base, and 11 bases separated the two germline ends. CDR3 loop: CASSPTGENTEAFF. Here the CDR3 DNA reads TGTGCCAGCAGCCCCACGGGGGAGAACACTGAAGCTTTCTTT.

The chain couples TRBV29-1 to TRBJ1-1, with a weak D call TRBD1 (6 bases). V was trimmed by 1 base and J by 1 base, leaving 13 bases between them. The CDR3 runs to 15 residues. Germline V gene lookup returns CDR1 SQVTM and CDR2 ANQGSEA. This chain's CDR3 is CSVEGAGGANTEAFF. The CDR3 DNA is TGCAGCGTTGAAGGAGCTGGGGGGGCGAACACTGAAGCTTTCTTT.

V and J are TRBV9 and TRBJ2-1, with unresolved D. Trimming removed 3 bases from V and 7 bases from J, with 5 bases in between. Germline V gene sequence: CDR1 SGDLS, CDR2 YYNGEE. CDR3 length equals 11 residues. Here the CDR3 reads CASSDRNEQFF. The CDR3 DNA follows: TGTGCCAGCAGCGATAGAAATGAGCAGTTCTTC.

This chain uses TRBV7-3 with TRBJ2-1; 7 bases match TRBD1. CDR1 is SGHTA and CDR2 is FQGTGA in the germline V gene. There are 13 residues in the CDR3. V lost 3 bases and J lost 10; bases outside the gene matches: 6. The chain's CDR3 is CASSFARGNEQFF. Written as DNA, the CDR3 is TGTGCCAGCAGCTTCGCCAGGGGGAACGAGCAGTTCTTC.

The rearrangement links TRBV6-2 or TRBV6-3 to TRBJ2-7, with TRBD2 matching 10 bases. This CDR3 has 14 amino acids. Germline V gene sequence: CDR1 MNHEY, CDR2 SVGEGT. V was pared by 4 bases and J by 2 bases, with 2 bases of the junction left unmatched. The CDR3: CASSLAGGTYEQYF. CDR3 in DNA: TGTGCCAGCAGTTTAGCGGGGGGTACCTACGAGCAGTACTTC.

The chain is built from TRBV7-9 and TRBJ1-2; the D is unclear. Germline-derived CDR1 and CDR2 are SEHNR and FQNEAQ (reference sequence). V gave up 4 bases and J gave up 12 bases, with 15 bases separating them. The CDR3 runs to 12 residues. CDR3 protein: CASSSLGDWNTF. Written as DNA, the CDR3 is TGTGCCAGCAGCTCCCTGGGTGATTGGAACACCTTC.

The gene calls are TRBV2 and TRBJ1-6; 7 bases fit TRBD1. V was pared by 6 bases and J by 8 bases, with 10 bases of the junction left unmatched. This CDR3 is built from 15 residues. CDR1 is SNHLY and CDR2 is FYNNEI in the germline V gene. The CDR3 is CASSLQGGIDSPLHF. The CDR3 nucleotides read TGTGCCAGCAGCCTTCAGGGGGGGATTGATTCACCCCTCCACTTT.

The J gene is TRBJ2-5, the V gene TRBV5-1; 10 bases map to TRBD1. The germline V gene has CDR1 SGHRS and CDR2 YFSETQ. V gave up 5 bases and J gave up 1 base; unmatched junction bases: 8. The CDR3 sequence is 16 residues long. Written as DNA, the CDR3 is TGCGCCAGCAGAAGGCTGACAGGGGGCCCCCAAGAGACCCAGTACTTC. Protein sequence: CASRRLTGGPQETQYF.

Turning to this clone: The sample has other DNA sequences that encode this CDR3 too. This rearrangement joins TRBV27 to TRBJ2-5, with D uncertain. This CDR3 contains 11 residues. The germline CDR1 and CDR2 sequences are MNHEY and SMNVEV (reference sequence). V shed 3 bases and J shed 5 bases, with 4 bases lying between them. CDR3 sequence reads: CASSLGETQYF. CDR3 DNA: TGTGCCAGCAGTTTGGGGGAGACCCAGTACTTC.

V is TRBV5-1 and J is TRBJ1-3; D remains ambiguous. The CDR3 is 15 residues long. The germline V and J ends were trimmed by 4 bases and 0 bases, with 11 bases remaining between them. The germline CDR1 and CDR2 sequences are SGHRS and YFSETQ. The CDR3 reads CASSNPGYSGNTIYF. CDR3 sequence (DNA): TGCGCCAGCAGCAATCCGGGTTACTCTGGAAACACCATATATTTT.

The chain couples TRBV24-1 to TRBJ1-2; 7 nucleotides line up with TRBD1. Losses at the gene ends were 3 bases for V and 6 bases for J; bases not matched to a gene: 0. The germline CDR1 and CDR2 sequences are KGHDR and SFDVKD. The CDR3 runs 12 residues. CDR3 sequence (DNA): TGTGCCACCAGTGATGACAGGGATGGCTACACCTTC. Its protein is CATSDDRDGYTF.

V is TRBV5-1 and J is TRBJ2-3; no clear D gene. The CDR3 has 14 residues. Germline V lookup: CDR1 SGHRS, CDR2 YFSETQ. V lost 4 bases, J lost 0 bases, and 9 bases lay in between. The CDR3 nucleotides are TGCGCCAGCAGCATATATACTAGCACAGATACGCAGTATTTT. It is translated as CASSIYTSTDTQYF.

The chain couples TRBV24-1 to TRBJ1-1, with TRBD1 matching over 8 bases. V lost 2 bases, J lost 3 bases, and 7 bases stayed unmatched. This CDR3 is 16 amino acids long. CDR1 is KGHDR, CDR2 SFDVKD, per germline. DNA of the CDR3: TGTGCCACCAGTGATTCGGGACAGGTGGGGGACACTGAAGCTTTCTTT. Translated: CATSDSGQVGDTEAFF.

The chain recombines TRBV5-4 with TRBJ2-1; the match to TRBD1 covers 9 bases. V was pared by 5 bases and J by 12 bases, with 15 bases of the junction left unmatched. The CDR3 covers 15 residues. CDR1 is SGHNT and CDR2 is YYREEE in the germline V gene (reference sequence). The CDR3 region is CASRMFGTGLHRQFF. For the CDR3, the DNA is TGTGCCAGCAGAATGTTCGGGACAGGGCTTCATCGGCAGTTCTTC.